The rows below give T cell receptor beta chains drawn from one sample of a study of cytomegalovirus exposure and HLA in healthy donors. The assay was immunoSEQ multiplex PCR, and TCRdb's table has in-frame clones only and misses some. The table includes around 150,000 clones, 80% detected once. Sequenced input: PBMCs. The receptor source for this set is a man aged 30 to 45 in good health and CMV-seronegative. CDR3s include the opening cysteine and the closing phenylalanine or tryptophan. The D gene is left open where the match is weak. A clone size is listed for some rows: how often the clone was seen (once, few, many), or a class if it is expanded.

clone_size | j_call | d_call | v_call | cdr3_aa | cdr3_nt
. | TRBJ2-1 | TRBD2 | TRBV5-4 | CASSLGPSGGAVNEQFF | TGTGCCAGCAGCTTGGGACCGAGCGGGGGGGCAGTCAATGAGCAGTTCTTC
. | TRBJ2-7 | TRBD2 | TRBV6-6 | CASSYLAVSYEQYF | TGTGCCAGCAGTTACCTAGCGGTGTCCTACGAGCAGTACTTC
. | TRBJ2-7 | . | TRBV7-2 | CASSLPGAPYEQYF | TGTGCCAGCAGCTTACCGGGAGCCCCCTACGAGCAGTACTTC
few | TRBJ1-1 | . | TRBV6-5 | CASSYVLEMASAFF | TGTGCCAGCAGTTACGTTTTGGAGATGGCATCGGCTTTCTTT
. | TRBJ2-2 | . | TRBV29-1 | CSVPGGLGEELFF | TGCAGCGTCCCTGGCGGGCTCGGGGAGGAGCTGTTTTTT
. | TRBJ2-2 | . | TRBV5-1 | CASSREGGELFF | TGCGCCAGCAGCAGAGAGGGCGGGGAGCTGTTTTTT
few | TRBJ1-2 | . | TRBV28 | CASHGGGNYGYTF | TGTGCCAGCCACGGAGGAGGAAACTATGGCTACACCTTC
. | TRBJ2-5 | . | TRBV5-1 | CASSLRTGRETQYF | TGCGCCAGCAGCTTGAGGACGGGAAGGGAGACCCAGTACTTC
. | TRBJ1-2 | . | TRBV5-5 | CASSLEITGTGYTF | TGTGCCAGCAGCTTGGAAATAACAGGGACTGGCTACACCTTC
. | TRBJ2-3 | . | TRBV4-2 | CASSQEVSGTDTQYF | TGTGCCAGCAGCCAAGAAGTGTCGGGCACAGATACGCAGTATTTT
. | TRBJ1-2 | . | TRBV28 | CASSGQNYGYTF | TGTGCCAGCAGCGGACAGAACTATGGCTACACCTTC
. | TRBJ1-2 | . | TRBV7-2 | CASSPGVNGYTF | TGTGCCAGCAGCCCCGGGGTGAATGGCTACACCTTC
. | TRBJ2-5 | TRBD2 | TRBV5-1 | CASSSLPGLAERKTQYF | TGCGCCAGCAGCTCCTTACCGGGACTAGCGGAGAGGAAGACCCAGTACTTC
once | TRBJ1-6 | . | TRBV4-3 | CASSFGDGGPLHF | TGCGCCAGCAGCTTCGGGGATGGCGGGCCCCTCCACTTT
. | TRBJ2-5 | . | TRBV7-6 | CASSGRTGGAQETQYF | TGTGCCAGCAGCGGGCGGACTGGCGGAGCCCAAGAGACCCAGTACTTC
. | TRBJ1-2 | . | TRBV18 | CASSPSTPTGNSGYGYTF | TGTGCCAGCTCACCATCGACGCCCACCGGGAACTCAGGCTATGGCTACACCTTC
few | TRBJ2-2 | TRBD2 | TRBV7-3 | CASGSGRMAGELFF | TGTGCCAGCGGTAGCGGGAGAATGGCCGGGGAGCTGTTTTTT
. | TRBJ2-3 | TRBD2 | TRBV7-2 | CASSSGLAGGQNTQYF | TGTGCCAGCAGCTCGGGACTAGCGGGGGGGCAAAATACGCAGTATTTT
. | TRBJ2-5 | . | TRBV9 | CASSGTGVQETQYF | TGTGCCAGCAGCGGAACGGGGGTCCAAGAGACCCAGTACTTC
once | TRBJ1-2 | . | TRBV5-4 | CASSFGARAPYGYTF | TGTGCCAGCAGCTTTGGAGCAAGAGCACCCTATGGCTACACCTTC
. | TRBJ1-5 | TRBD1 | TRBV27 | CASSFSGTGWGSNQPQHF | TGTGCCAGCAGTTTTTCCGGGACAGGGTGGGGTAGCAATCAGCCCCAGCATTTT
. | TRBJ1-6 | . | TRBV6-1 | CASSDRTENSPLHF | TGTGCCAGCAGTGACCGGACAGAGAATTCACCCCTCCACTTT
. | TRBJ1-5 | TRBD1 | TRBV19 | CASSIWSWDSNQPQHF | TGTGCCAGTAGTATCTGGAGTTGGGACAGTAATCAGCCCCAGCATTTT
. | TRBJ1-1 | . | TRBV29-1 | CSVGRGTEAFF | TGCAGCGTTGGGAGAGGGACTGAAGCTTTCTTT
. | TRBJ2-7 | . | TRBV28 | CASNPQGPALYEQYF | TGTGCCAGCAATCCCCAGGGGCCGGCCTTGTACGAGCAGTACTTC
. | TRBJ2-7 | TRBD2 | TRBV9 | CASSVGDGTGGEQYF | TGTGCCAGCAGCGTAGGGGACGGGACGGGAGGCGAGCAGTACTTC
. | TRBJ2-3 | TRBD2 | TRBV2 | CASRLTSGRSDTQYF | TGTGCCAGCAGGCTGACTAGCGGGAGGTCGGATACGCAGTATTTT
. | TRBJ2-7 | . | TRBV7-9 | CASSSFPTEHYEQYF | TGTGCCAGCAGCTCCTTCCCAACGGAGCACTACGAGCAGTACTTC
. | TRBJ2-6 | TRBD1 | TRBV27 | CASSFSPTGTGFGANVLTF | TGTGCCAGCAGTTTCTCTCCTACCGGGACAGGGTTTGGGGCCAACGTCCTGACTTTC
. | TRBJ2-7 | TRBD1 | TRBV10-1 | CASSRTGAYEQYF | TGCGCCAGCAGTCGGACAGGGGCCTACGAGCAGTACTTC
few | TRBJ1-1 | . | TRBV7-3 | CASSLRGGVRGIAEAFF | TGTGCCAGCAGCTTAAGGGGGGGGGTGAGGGGAATCGCTGAAGCTTTCTTT
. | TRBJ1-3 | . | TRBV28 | CASSQPSGGAQGTTIYF | TGTGCCAGCAGTCAACCATCCGGGGGGGCCCAAGGTACCACCATATATTTT
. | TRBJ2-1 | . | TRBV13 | CASSYGPRDEQFF | TGTGCCAGCAGCTACGGTCCGCGGGATGAGCAGTTCTTC
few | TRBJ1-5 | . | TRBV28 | CASQGTNQPQHF | TGTGCCAGCCAGGGGACAAATCAGCCCCAGCATTTT
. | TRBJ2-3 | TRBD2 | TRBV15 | CATKREWLTDTQYF | TGTGCCACCAAGCGGGAGTGGTTAACAGATACGCAGTATTTT
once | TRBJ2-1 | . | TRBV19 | CASYSGLLGDEQFF | TGTGCCAGTTACTCGGGACTGCTAGGGGATGAGCAGTTCTTC
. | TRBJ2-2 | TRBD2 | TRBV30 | CAWSFPRTRATGELFF | TGTGCCTGGAGTTTCCCCCGGACTAGGGCTACCGGGGAGCTGTTTTTT
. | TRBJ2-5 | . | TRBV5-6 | CASSLGGERGTQYF | TGTGCCAGCAGCTTGGGGGGGGAAAGGGGGACCCAGTACTTC
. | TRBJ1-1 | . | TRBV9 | CASSPRRGPEAFF | TGTGCCAGCAGCCCGAGGCGCGGCCCTGAAGCTTTCTTT
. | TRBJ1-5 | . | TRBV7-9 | CASSSSGSSNQPQHF | TGTGCCAGCAGCTCATCCGGGTCCAGCAATCAGCCCCAGCATTTT
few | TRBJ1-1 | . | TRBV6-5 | CASSYTGYVNTEAFF | TGTGCCAGCAGTTACACCGGGTACGTGAACACTGAAGCTTTCTTT
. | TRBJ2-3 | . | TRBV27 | CASSSGGGVLDTQYF | TGTGCCAGCAGTTCCGGGGGAGGAGTGCTGGATACGCAGTATTTT
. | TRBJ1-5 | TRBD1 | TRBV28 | CASSLSGQGGQPQHF | TGTGCCAGCAGTTTATCGGGACAGGGAGGCCAGCCCCAGCATTTT
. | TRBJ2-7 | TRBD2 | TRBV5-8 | CASSAPGLATYEQYF | TGTGCCAGCAGCGCCCCCGGACTAGCAACCTACGAGCAGTACTTC
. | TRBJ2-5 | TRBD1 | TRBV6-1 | CASSDVQGRGKETQYF | TGTGCCAGCAGTGACGTACAGGGGAGAGGGAAAGAGACCCAGTACTTC
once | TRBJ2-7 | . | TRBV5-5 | CASRAVPYEQYF | TGTGCCAGCCGAGCGGTTCCCTACGAGCAGTACTTC
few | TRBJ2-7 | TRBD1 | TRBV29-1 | CSFGTELGEQYF | TGCAGCTTTGGGACAGAGCTCGGCGAGCAGTACTTC
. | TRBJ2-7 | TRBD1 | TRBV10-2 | CASSESTGGTGEQYF | TGCGCCAGCAGTGAGTCAACAGGGGGAACGGGGGAGCAGTACTTC
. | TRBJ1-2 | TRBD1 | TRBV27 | CASSLTGTNGYTF | TGTGCCAGCAGTTTGACAGGGACAAATGGCTACACCTTC
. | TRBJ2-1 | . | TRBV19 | CASSISWQGQDEQFF | TGTGCCAGTAGTATTTCCTGGCAGGGTCAGGATGAGCAGTTCTTC
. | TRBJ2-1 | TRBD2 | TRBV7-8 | CASSTLAGDDNEQFF | TGTGCCAGCAGCACTCTAGCGGGAGACGACAATGAGCAGTTCTTC
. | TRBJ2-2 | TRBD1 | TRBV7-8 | CASSTSGGAGELFF | TGTGCCAGCAGCACCTCAGGGGGCGCCGGGGAGCTGTTTTTT
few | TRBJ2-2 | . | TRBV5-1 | CASSTPNTGELFF | TGCGCCAGCAGTACACCTAACACCGGGGAGCTGTTTTTT
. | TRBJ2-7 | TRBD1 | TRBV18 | CASSPKGTGNSYEQYF | TGTGCCAGCTCACCAAAAGGGACAGGGAATTCCTACGAGCAGTACTTC
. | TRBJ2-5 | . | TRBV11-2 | CASSPLVGGGPLVRETQYF | TGTGCCAGCAGCCCTCTAGTTGGGGGGGGCCCGTTGGTTCGAGAGACCCAGTACTTC
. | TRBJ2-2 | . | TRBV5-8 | CASSFEGSILYGTGELFF | TGTGCCAGCAGCTTTGAAGGCTCTATACTGTACGGGACCGGGGAGCTGTTTTTT
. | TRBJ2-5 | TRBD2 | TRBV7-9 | CASSLASGGEETQYF | TGTGCCAGCAGCTTAGCTAGCGGGGGAGAAGAGACCCAGTACTTC
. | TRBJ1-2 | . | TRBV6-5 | CASSTGGGYTF | TGTGCCAGCAGTACCGGGGGTGGCTACACCTTC
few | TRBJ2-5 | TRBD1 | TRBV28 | CASRRQGVKEQYF | TGTGCCAGCAGGAGGCAGGGGGTTAAGGAGCAGTACTTC
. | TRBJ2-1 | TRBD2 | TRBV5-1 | CASSSENVLAGFYNEQFF | TGCGCCAGCAGCTCTGAAAACGTTCTAGCGGGCTTCTACAATGAGCAGTTCTTC